This T cell receptor (beta chain) was identified in a study of beta chain features in type 1 diabetes. With 4 bases clipped from V and 4 bases from J, the junction kept 7 bases outside the gene matches. Germline V gives CDR1 SQVTM, CDR2 ANQGSEA. The CDR3 is 15 residues long. Expressed TCRB transcripts were sequenced after all isolated RNA was converted to cDNA. TCRdb's copy holds only in-frame clones and misses some; the assay was immunoSEQ multiplex PCR. The sample has about 110,000 clones, 40% seen once. This sequence originates from a woman under 30 in good health. The genes are TRBV29-1 and TRBJ2-3; 11 positions agree with TRBD1. Material for sequencing was stem cell memory CD4+ T cells from blood. CDR3 bases: TGCAGCGTTGGGGGGGGGACAGGGGGAGCAGATACGCAGTATTTT. It yields the protein CSVGGGTGGADTQYF.